This entry concerns a single TCR beta chain. The table came from immunoSEQ multiplex PCR; TCRdb's copy has only in-frame clones and leaves some out. Of fewer than 130,000 clones listed, just over 90% are singletons. Trimming removed 7 bases from V and 6 bases from J, with 18 bases in between. The CDR3 length is 15 residues. The germline CDR1 and CDR2 sequences are MNHNS and SASEGT. The sample belongs to a study of T cell changes during pregnancy in multiple sclerosis. J is TRBJ1-4 and V is TRBV6-1; D unresolved. This material consisted of peripheral blood, taken after pregnancy. The clonotype was recovered from a female donor with multiple sclerosis, enrolled in a pregnancy study. The CDR3 region is CASIGRGREDEKLFF. In nucleotides, the CDR3 is TGTGCCAGCATAGGACGGGGAAGGGAGGATGAAAAACTGTTTTTT.